The clone carrying this TCR beta chain appeared a few times. Its antigen remains unidentified. This entry belongs to a study of response to subunit inactivated influenza vaccine. General observations from the study: Authors suggested each seasonal influenza vaccination recruits few new T cells.

V lost 0 bases, J lost 3 bases, and 11 bases lay in between. Germline V lookup: CDR1 KGHSH, CDR2 LQKENI. The CDR3 loop spans 16 amino acids. From the RT-PCR reads, TCRdb called clonotypes with MiXCR, one entry per CDR3 protein. The table shows 400,000 to 550,000 distinct CDR3 sequences, with roughly 23% occurring only once. The V gene is TRBV18, the J gene TRBJ2-2; D might be TRBD1 (5 bases). Specimen: CD4+ T cells sorted from PBMCs, collected roughly 5 days after vaccination. This sequence originates from a man aged 50 to 59 who received an inactivated influenza vaccine. This CDR3 reads CASSPPQGVDTGELFF. For the CDR3, the DNA is TGTGCCAGCTCACCACCACAAGGGGTTGACACCGGGGAGCTGTTTTTT.